This T cell receptor (beta chain) was found in a study of shared clonotypes between healthy human individuals. Study overall: Three CD4 naive, three CD4 memory, two CD8 naive and one CD8 memory plate were used per donor.

Trimming took 4 bases from V and 6 from J, leaving 18 bases between them. Germline CDR1 is SGHRS and CDR2 is YFSETQ. The CDR3 is 15 amino acids. Whole-study findings and limits: The study generally estimated greater richness for naive than memory subsets. When compared with the clonotypes that were shared by all four sorted-subset donors, the non-shared clonotypes turned out to have lower generation probabilities.

Repertoires were generated with immunoSEQ multiplex PCR, while TCRdb's copy carries only in-frame clones and drops some. The profile covers roughly 2.2 million clones, with just over 90% appearing a single time and about 0.39% taken by the ten largest. Details on this clone: Its matching antigen is unknown.

Source material: naive CD4+ T cells from PBMCs. Subset: CD45RA+ positively selected. The origin of this receptor is a man in his late teens or twenties in good health. Some clones in this sample may be carry-over from other donors' samples. V and J are TRBV5-1 and TRBJ2-3, with a tentative D call TRBD2 (6 bases). CDR3 residues: CASSTGTGRVDTQYF. CDR3 sequence (DNA): TGCGCCAGCAGCACCGGGACTGGGCGCGTGGATACGCAGTATTTT.